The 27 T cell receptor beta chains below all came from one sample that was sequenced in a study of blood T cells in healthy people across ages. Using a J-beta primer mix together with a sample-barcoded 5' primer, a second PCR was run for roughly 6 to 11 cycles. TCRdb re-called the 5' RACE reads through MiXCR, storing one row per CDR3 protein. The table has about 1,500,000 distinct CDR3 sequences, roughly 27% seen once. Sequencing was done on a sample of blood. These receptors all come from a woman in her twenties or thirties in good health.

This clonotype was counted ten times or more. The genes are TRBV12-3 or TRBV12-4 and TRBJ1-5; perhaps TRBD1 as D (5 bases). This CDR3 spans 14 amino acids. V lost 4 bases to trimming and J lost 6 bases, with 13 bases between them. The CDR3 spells CASSSTGSIQPQHF. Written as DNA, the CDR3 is TGTGCCAGCAGTTCCACAGGTTCCATTCAGCCCCAGCATTTT.

The CDR3 sequence: CASSPDRATQFF. CDR3 nucleotides: TGTGCCAGCAGCCCGGACAGGGCTACGCAGTTCTTC. The chain joins TRBV6-5 to TRBJ2-1; TRBD1 matches 8 bases. Losses at the gene ends were 6 bases for V and 12 bases for J; bases not matched to a gene: 7. This CDR3 is 12 amino acids long. CDR1 MNHEY and CDR2 SVGAGI come from the germline V gene.

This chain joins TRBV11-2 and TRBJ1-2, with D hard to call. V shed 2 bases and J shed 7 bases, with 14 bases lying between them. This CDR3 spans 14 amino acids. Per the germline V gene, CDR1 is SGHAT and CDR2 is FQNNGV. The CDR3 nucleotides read TGTGCCAGCAGCTTACGTCAACGTAACACTGGCTACACCTTC. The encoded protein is CASSLRQRNTGYTF.

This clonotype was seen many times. The CDR3 region has the DNA TGTGCCAGCAGCTTGGTTGGGACAGCTACCTCCTACGAGCAGTACTTC. Its protein product is CASSLVGTATSYEQYF. This chain links TRBV5-5 with TRBJ2-7; TRBD1 matches at 7 bases. V gave up 0 bases and J gave up 0 bases; unmatched junction bases: 6. Germline-derived CDR1 and CDR2 are SGHKS and YYEKEE (reference sequence). The CDR3 contains 16 residues.

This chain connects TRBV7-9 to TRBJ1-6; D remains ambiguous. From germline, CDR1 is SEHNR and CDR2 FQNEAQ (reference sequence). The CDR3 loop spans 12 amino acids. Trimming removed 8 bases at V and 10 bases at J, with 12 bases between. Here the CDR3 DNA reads TGTGCCAGCTCTAGGGTCACCTCACCCCTCCACTTT. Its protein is CASSRVTSPLHF.

CDR3 loop: CASSLLAGGLFTGELFF. CDR3 in DNA: TGCGCCAGCAGCCTCCTAGCGGGGGGGCTGTTTACCGGGGAGCTGTTTTTT. The V call is TRBV5-1, the J call TRBJ2-2; 12 nucleotides match TRBD2. The CDR3 has 17 residues. The J segment lost 5 bases and the V segment lost 4 bases, leaving 9 bases of the junction unmatched. CDR1 SGHRS and CDR2 YFSETQ come from the germline V gene.

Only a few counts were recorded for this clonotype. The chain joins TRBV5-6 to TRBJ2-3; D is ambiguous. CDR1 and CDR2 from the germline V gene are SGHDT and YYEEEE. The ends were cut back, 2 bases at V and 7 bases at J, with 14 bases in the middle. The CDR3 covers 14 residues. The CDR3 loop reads CASSFQLGRNTQYF. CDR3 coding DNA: TGTGCCAGCAGCTTCCAACTCGGAAGGAATACGCAGTATTTT. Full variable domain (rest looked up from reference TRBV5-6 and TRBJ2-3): DAGVTQSPTHLIKTRGQQVTLRCSPKSGHDTVSWYQQALGQGPQFIFQYYEEEERQRGNFPDRFSGHQFPNYSSELNVNALLLGDSALYLCASSFQLGRNTQYFGPGTRLTVL.

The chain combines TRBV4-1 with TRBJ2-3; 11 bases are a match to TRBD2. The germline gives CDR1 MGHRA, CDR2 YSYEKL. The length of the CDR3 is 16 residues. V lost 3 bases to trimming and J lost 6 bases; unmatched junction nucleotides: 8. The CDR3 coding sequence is TGCGCCAGCAGCCATTATAGCGGGGGGGCCGGTGATACGCAGTATTTT. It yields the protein CASSHYSGGAGDTQYF.

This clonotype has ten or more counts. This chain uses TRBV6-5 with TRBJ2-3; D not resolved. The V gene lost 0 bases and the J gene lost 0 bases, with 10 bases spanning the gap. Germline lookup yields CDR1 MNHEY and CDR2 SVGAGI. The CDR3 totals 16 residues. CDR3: CASSYSARPSTDTQYF. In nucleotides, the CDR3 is TGTGCCAGCAGTTACTCGGCCCGGCCGAGCACAGATACGCAGTATTTT.

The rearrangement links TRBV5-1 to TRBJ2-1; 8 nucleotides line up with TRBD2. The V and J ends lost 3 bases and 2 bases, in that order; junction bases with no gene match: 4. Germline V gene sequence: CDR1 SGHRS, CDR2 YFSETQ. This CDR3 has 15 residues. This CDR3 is CASSYQAGAYNEQFF. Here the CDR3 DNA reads TGCGCCAGCAGCTACCAAGCGGGGGCCTACAATGAGCAGTTCTTC.

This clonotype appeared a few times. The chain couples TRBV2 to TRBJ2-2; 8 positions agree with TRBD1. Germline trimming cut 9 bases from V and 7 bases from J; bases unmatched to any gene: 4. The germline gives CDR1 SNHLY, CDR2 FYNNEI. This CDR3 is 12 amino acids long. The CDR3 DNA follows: TGTGCCAGGAGGACAGGGTGCGGGGAGCTGTTTTTT. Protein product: CARRTGCGELFF.

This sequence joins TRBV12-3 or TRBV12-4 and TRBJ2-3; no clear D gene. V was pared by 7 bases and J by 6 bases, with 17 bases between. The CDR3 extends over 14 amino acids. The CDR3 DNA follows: TGTGCCAGCAATAAACTTGAGTCTCCGGATACGCAGTATTTT. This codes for CASNKLESPDTQYF.

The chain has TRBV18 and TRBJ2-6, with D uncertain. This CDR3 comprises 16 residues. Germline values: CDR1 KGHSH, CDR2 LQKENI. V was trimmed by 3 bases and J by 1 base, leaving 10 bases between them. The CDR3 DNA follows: TGTGCCAGCTCACCCACCGTTGTATCTGGGGCCAACGTCCTGACTTTC. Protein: CASSPTVVSGANVLTF.

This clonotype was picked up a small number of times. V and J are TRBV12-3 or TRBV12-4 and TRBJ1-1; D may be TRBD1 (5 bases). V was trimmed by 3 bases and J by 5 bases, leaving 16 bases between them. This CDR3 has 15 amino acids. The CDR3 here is CASSLGQGSRTEAFF. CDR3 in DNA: TGTGCCAGCAGTTTGGGGCAGGGTTCCAGGACTGAAGCTTTCTTT.

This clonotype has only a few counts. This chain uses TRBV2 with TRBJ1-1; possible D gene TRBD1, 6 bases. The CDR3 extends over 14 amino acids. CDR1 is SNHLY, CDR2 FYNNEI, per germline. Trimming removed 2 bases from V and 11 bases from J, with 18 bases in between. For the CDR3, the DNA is TGTGCCAGCAGTGAATCAGGACAGTATGATCGGGCTTTCTTT. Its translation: CASSESGQYDRAFF.

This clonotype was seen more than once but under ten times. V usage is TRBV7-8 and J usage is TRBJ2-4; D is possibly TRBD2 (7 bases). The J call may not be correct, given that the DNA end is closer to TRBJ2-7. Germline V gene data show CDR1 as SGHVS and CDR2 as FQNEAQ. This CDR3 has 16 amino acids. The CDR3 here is CASSNGGLADPYEQYF. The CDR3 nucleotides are TGTGCCAGCAGCAACGGGGGGCTAGCGGATCCCTACGAGCAGTACTTC.

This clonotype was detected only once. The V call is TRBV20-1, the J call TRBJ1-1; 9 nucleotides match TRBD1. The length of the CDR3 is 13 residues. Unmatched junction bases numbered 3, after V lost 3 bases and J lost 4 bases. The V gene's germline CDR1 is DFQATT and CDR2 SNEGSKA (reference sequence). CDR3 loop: CSASRQGGTEAFF. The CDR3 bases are TGCAGTGCTAGTAGACAGGGGGGCACTGAAGCTTTCTTT.

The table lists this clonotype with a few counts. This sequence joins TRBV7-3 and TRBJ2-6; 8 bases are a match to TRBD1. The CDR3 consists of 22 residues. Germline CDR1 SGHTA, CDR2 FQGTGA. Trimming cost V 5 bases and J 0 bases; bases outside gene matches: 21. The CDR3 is CASSPHPGGANSAISGANVLTF. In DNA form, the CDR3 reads TGTGCCAGCAGCCCCCACCCAGGGGGCGCGAACTCGGCGATCTCTGGGGCCAACGTCCTGACTTTC.

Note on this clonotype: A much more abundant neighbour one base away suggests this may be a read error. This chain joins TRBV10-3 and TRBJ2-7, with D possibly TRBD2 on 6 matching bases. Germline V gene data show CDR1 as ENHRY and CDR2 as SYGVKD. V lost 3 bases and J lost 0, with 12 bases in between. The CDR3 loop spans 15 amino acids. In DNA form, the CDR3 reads TGTGCCATCAGTGATGGCGGGACGGCCTCCTACGAGCAGTACTTC. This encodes CAISDGGTASYEQYF.

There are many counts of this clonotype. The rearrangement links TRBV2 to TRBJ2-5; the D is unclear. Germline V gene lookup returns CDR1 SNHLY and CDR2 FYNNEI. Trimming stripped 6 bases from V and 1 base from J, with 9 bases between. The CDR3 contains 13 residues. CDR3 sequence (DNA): TGTGCCAGCAGAGCAGGTCTCCAAGAGACCCAGTACTTC. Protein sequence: CASRAGLQETQYF. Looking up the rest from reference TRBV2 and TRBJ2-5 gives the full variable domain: EPEVTQTPSHQVTQMGQEVILRCVPISNHLYFYWYRQILGQKVEFLVSFYNNEISEKSEIFDDQFSVERPDGSNFTLKIRSTKLEDSAMYFCASRAGLQETQYFGPGTRLLVL.

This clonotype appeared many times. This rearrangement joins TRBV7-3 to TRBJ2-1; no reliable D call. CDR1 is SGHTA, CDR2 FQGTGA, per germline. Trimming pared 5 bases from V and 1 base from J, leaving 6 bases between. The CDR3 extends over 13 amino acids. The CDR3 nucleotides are TGTGCCAGCAGCCCGGGTTCCTACAATGAGCAGTTCTTC. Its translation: CASSPGSYNEQFF.

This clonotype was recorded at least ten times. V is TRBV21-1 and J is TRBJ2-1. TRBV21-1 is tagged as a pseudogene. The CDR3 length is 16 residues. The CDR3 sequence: CASSKVECYSYNEQFF. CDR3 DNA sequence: TGTGCCAGCAGCAAAGTCGAGTGCTACTCCTACAATGAGCAGTTCTTC.

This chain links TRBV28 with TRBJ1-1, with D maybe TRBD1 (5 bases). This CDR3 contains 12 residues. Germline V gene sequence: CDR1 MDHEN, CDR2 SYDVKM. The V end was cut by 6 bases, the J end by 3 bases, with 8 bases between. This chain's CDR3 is CASRLQDTEAFF. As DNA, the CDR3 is TGTGCCAGCAGATTACAGGACACTGAAGCTTTCTTT. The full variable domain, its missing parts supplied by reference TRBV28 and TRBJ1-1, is DVKVTQSSRYLVKRTGEKVFLECVQDMDHENMFWYRQDPGLGLRLIYFSYDVKMKEKGDIPEGYSVSREKKERFSLILESASTNQTSMYLCASRLQDTEAFFGQGTRLTVV.

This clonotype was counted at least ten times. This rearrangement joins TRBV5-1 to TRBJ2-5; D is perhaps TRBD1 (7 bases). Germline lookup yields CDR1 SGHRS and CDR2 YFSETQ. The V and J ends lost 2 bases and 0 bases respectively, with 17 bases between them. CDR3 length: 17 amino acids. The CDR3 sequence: CASSFSPQGGYQETQYF. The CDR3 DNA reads TGCGCCAGCAGCTTTTCGCCGCAGGGGGGTTACCAAGAGACCCAGTACTTC.

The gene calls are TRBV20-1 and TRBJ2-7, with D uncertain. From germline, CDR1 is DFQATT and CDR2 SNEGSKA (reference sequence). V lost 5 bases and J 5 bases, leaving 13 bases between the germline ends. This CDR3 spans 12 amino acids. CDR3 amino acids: CSARSGGDEQYF. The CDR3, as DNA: TGCAGTGCTCGTTCAGGCGGCGACGAGCAGTACTTC.

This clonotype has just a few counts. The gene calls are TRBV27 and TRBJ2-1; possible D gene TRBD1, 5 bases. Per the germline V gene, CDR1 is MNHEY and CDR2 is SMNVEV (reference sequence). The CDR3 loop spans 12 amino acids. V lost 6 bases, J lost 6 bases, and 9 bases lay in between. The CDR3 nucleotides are TGTGCCAGCAGCGACAGTTGCAATGAGCAGTTCTTC. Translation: CASSDSCNEQFF.

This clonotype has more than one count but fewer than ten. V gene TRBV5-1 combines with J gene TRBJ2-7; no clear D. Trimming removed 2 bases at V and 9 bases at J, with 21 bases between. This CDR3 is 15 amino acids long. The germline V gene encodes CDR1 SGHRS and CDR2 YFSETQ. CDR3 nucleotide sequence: TGCGCCAGCAGCTTCACGGACGACCTCCCTCACGTGCAGTACTTC. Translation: CASSFTDDLPHVQYF. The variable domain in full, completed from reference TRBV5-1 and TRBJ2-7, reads KAGVTQTPRYLIKTRGQQVTLSCSPISGHRSVSWYQQTPGQGLQFLFEYFSETQRNKGNFPGRFSGRQFSNSRSEMNVSTLELGDSALYLCASSFTDDLPHVQYFGPGTRLTVT.